Sequencing of this T cell receptor beta chain was carried out in a study of spatial heterogeneity in lung cancer. The ends lost 1 base at V and 5 bases at J; junction bases unmatched: 4. CDR3 size: 14 residues. Germline values: CDR1 SGHRS, CDR2 YFSETQ. The time point denotes: sample taken at primary tumor resection. From tumor, nontumor lung or frozen PBMC, whole RNA was taken unsorted for sequencing. The donor population consisted of roughly 70 patients with untreated, early-stage non-small cell lung cancer. The library protocol tagged each TCR cDNA with a unique molecular identifier. From the 5' RACE reads, TCRdb called clonotypes with MiXCR, one entry per CDR3 protein. The sample lists around 20,000 distinct CDR3 sequences, about 19% occurring once. The table lists this clonotype with a few counts.

The TCR comes from a male donor with early-stage non-small cell lung cancer. Sequences were derived from PBMCs, sampled at surgery. V and J are TRBV5-1 and TRBJ2-7, with 9 positions matching TRBD2. The CDR3 sequence is CASSLLAGGNEQYF. The CDR3 coding sequence is TGCGCCAGCAGCTTGCTTGCGGGGGGGAACGAGCAGTACTTC.